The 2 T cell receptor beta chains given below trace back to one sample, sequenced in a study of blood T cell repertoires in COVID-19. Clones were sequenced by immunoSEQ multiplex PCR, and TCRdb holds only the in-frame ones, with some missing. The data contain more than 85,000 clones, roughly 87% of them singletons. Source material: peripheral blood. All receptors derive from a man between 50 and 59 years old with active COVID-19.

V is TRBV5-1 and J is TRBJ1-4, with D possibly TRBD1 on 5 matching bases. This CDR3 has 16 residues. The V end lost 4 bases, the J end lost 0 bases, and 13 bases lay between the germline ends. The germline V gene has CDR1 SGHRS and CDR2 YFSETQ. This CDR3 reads CASSPGEATTNEKLFF. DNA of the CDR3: TGCGCCAGCAGCCCGGGGGAAGCCACAACTAATGAAAAACTGTTTTTT.

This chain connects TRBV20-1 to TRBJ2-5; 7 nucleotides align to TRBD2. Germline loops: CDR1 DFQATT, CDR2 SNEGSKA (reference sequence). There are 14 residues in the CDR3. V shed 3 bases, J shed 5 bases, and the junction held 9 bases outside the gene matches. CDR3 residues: CSASTSDGGETQYF. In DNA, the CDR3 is TGCAGTGCTAGTACTAGCGATGGGGGGGAGACCCAGTACTTC.